The source of this T cell receptor (beta chain) is a study of T-cell reconstitution after alpha-beta-depleted transplantation in children. A library of TCRbeta sequences, prepared with unique molecular identifiers, was generated. Each CDR3 protein gets one entry after TCRdb re-called the PCR reads with MiXCR. The repertoire holds over 150,000 distinct CDR3 sequences, with roughly 7.1% as singletons. The CDR3 loop spans 16 amino acids. The trim removed 4 bases at V and 4 bases at J, leaving 8 bases unmatched. In germline, CDR1 is LGHDT, CDR2 YNNKEL (reference sequence). Study conclusions and caveats: Roughly two months post-transplant, alpha-beta T cells reportedly originated from several hundred graft clones that had expanded.

The table lists this clonotype with many counts. The antigen is undetermined. This material consisted of PBMCs, taken before TCRalphabeta/CD19-depleted stem cell transplant. The TCR was taken from a boy aged 2-15 years with acute lymphoblastic leukemia, due to receive a stem cell transplant. The chain is built from TRBV3-1 and TRBJ2-1, with 9 bases that match TRBD1. CDR3 DNA: TGTGCCAGCAGCCCGAGCAGCGGGACAGGGTACAATGAGCAGTTCTTC. Protein sequence: CASSPSSGTGYNEQFF.